The sequence of this T cell receptor beta chain was determined in a study of blood T cell repertoires in COVID-19. Per the germline V gene, CDR1 is SGHDN and CDR2 is FVKESK. Between the trimmed V and J ends, which lost 7 bases and 0 bases, there was a span of 10 bases. This CDR3 region has 13 residues. Assay: immunoSEQ multiplex PCR; the TCRdb copy retains only in-frame clones and omits some. This table holds roughly 390,000 clones, around 84% found once. This receptor was taken from a woman aged 18-29 years with acute or convalescent COVID-19. The chain is built from TRBV14 and TRBJ2-7; unclear D gene. Sample: peripheral blood. In nucleotides, the CDR3 is TGTGCCAGCAATCCCGAGAGCTCCTACGAGCAGTACTTC. Amino acids: CASNPESSYEQYF.